The present T cell receptor (beta chain) was sequenced within a study of human CD8 memory T cell subsets. The CDR3 is 13 residues long. From germline, CDR1 is SGHAT and CDR2 FQDESV (reference sequence). Of note for this clonotype: Antigen: not known.

The PBMC were taken from buffy coats (from healthy donors). Scientists made TCR beta libraries using UMI-labeled 5' RACE. Study processing details: Individual TCR beta libraries contained between roughly 2,800 and 20,000 functional CDR3 beta clonotypes each. Each CDR3 protein gets one entry in TCRdb, which reprocessed the 5' RACE reads and gives no DNA. TCRdb, not the original authors, processed these V and J calls. The repertoire table contains about 5,500 distinct CDR3 sequences. Study results and limitations: Diversity in stem-like memory and precursor exhausted T cells was similarly high, unlike effector memory cells. Chao1 estimates pointed to stem-like memory T cells having more diversity than precursor exhausted T cells did.

This TCR derives from a human donor in good health. V and J are TRBV11-1 and TRBJ2-1. Sequencing input: CD8+ T cells from PBMCs. This CDR3 is CASSLAASAEQFF.